This TCR beta chain originates from a study of T cells in Graves' hyperthyroidism and ophthalmopathy. Study as a whole: Peripheral blood samples were taken at initial diagnosis, prior to any treatment.

The authors obtained PBMCs from over 8.5 ml of fresh peripheral blood. Amplification targeted TCR beta CDR3 regions from RNA transcripts. HTBI primers were employed in a first-round RT-PCR of the TCR CDR3. MiXCR was run by TCRdb on the multiplex PCR reads, yielding one entry per CDR3 protein. The sample consists of hundreds of thousands of distinct CDR3 sequences, approximately 17% of them appearing once. This clonotype showed up many times. Sequences were obtained from blood. This clonotype was obtained from a woman between 18 and 29 years old with Graves' ophthalmopathy.

As DNA, the CDR3 is TGTGCCAGCAGTGAAGGTGCAATAGGGAACATTCAGTACTTC. It specifies CASSEGAIGNIQYF. The J gene is TRBJ2-4, the V gene TRBV2; D unclear. V was pared by 1 base and J by 7 bases, with 11 bases between. The V gene's germline CDR1 is SNHLY and CDR2 FYNNEI. This CDR3 is built from 14 residues.